A single TCR beta chain is shown here with its context. These data come from a study of blood T cell repertoires in COVID-19. Sequencing was performed with immunoSEQ multiplex PCR; in TCRdb, only in-frame clones are kept and a portion is missing. The sample lists under 300,000 clones, approximately 85% occurring once. The source of this sequence is a human donor in a cohort sampled during active COVID-19. The sample consisted of peripheral blood.

This CDR3 reads CAYRDINTGELFF. The CDR3 DNA reads as TGTGCCTACAGGGACATTAACACCGGGGAGCTGTTTTTT. The chain carries TRBV28 and TRBJ2-2; a possible D gene is TRBD1 (6 bases). V lost 11 bases and J 2 bases, leaving 12 bases between the germline ends. CDR1 and CDR2 from the germline V gene are MDHEN and SYDVKM. The CDR3 runs 13 residues.